The clone carrying this TCR beta chain has only one observation. This record belongs to a study of T cells in Graves' hyperthyroidism and ophthalmopathy. Germline-derived CDR1 and CDR2 are MNHNS and SASEGT. This CDR3 comprises 17 residues. V lost 2 bases and J 3 bases, leaving 17 bases between the germline ends. The TCR beta CDR3 regions underwent amplification using RNA transcripts as the source. HTBI primers were the set used in a first-round RT-PCR of the TCR CDR3. TCRdb re-derived calls from the multiplex PCR reads in MiXCR, one entry per CDR3 protein. The sample yields 600,000 to 700,000 distinct CDR3 sequences, roughly 14% seen once.

This receptor was taken from a woman aged 40 to 55 with Graves' ophthalmopathy. The rearrangement joins TRBV6-1 to TRBJ1-5, with a tentative D call TRBD1 (6 bases). Sequenced sample: blood. The chain's CDR3 is CASSEYTGHVDNQPQHF. CDR3 nucleotides: TGTGCCAGCAGTGAATACACGGGACATGTGGACAATCAGCCCCAGCATTTT.